Each of the 2 T cell receptor beta chains below was sequenced from the same sample in a study of blood T cell repertoires in COVID-19. Using immunoSEQ multiplex PCR, the repertoire was profiled, and TCRdb retains in-frame clones only, with some absent. Seen here are more than 80,000 clones, about 88% observed once, and the top ten hold 1.7%. Sample: peripheral blood. The receptors here all came from an older man with acute or convalescent COVID-19.

The rearrangement uses TRBV19 and TRBJ2-7; TRBD1 matches at 8 bases. The germline V gene encodes CDR1 LNHDA and CDR2 SQIVND (reference sequence). Trimming cost V 5 bases and J 2 bases; bases outside gene matches: 8. This CDR3 is 15 amino acids long. Written as DNA, the CDR3 is TGTGCCAGTAGTTCTTCCGGGACAGGCCCCTACGAGCAGTACTTC. It encodes CASSSSGTGPYEQYF. Together with reference TRBV19 and TRBJ2-7, the CDR3 gives the full variable domain: DGGITQSPKYLFRKEGQNVTLSCEQNLNHDAMYWYRQDPGQGLRLIYYSQIVNDFQKGDIAEGYSVSREKKESFPLTVTSAQKNPTAFYLCASSSSGTGPYEQYFGPGTRLTVT.

This chain uses TRBV7-9 with TRBJ2-7; 8 bases are a match to TRBD2. The CDR3 has 14 amino acids. Trimming cost V 10 bases and J 2 bases; bases outside gene matches: 10. Germline V CDR1 and CDR2: SEHNR, FQNEAQ (reference sequence). CDR3: CATQASGGAYEQYF. The CDR3 DNA reads as TGTGCCACCCAGGCAAGCGGGGGAGCCTACGAGCAGTACTTC. The variable domain in full, with the rest retrieved from reference TRBV7-9 and TRBJ2-7, is DTGVSQNPRHKITKRGQNVTFRCDPISEHNRLYWYRQTLGQGPEFLTYFQNEAQLEKSRLLSDRFSAERPKGSFSTLEIQRTEQGDSAMYLCATQASGGAYEQYFGPGTRLTVT.